The entry below gives a single TCR beta chain sequence along with its context. Germline V gene lookup returns CDR1 SGHAT and CDR2 FQNNGV. V lost 6 bases and J 8 bases, leaving 5 bases between the germline ends. The CDR3 is 10 amino acids. Assay: immunoSEQ multiplex PCR; the TCRdb copy retains only in-frame clones and omits some. The data show more than 300,000 clones, with 95% seen just once and approximately 0.02% held by the top ten. This entry is derived from a study of shared T cell receptors in the human thymus. V gene TRBV11-2 combines with J gene TRBJ2-1; D is unclear. Material for sequencing was thymocytes. The origin of this receptor is a human donor. CDR3 residues: CASRRHEQFF. The CDR3 region has the DNA TGTGCCAGCAGAAGACATGAGCAGTTCTTC.